This TCR beta chain was captured in a study of cytomegalovirus exposure and HLA in healthy donors. The PCR had 60 Vbeta and 13 Jbeta primers. Data came from immunoSEQ multiplex PCR; TCRdb stores just in-frame clones and leaves some out. Seen in this sample are approximately 190,000 clones; the ten most common clones hold about 6.8%. Looked up from germline, CDR1 is SGHRS and CDR2 is YFSETQ. V trimming: 4 bases; J trimming: 6 bases; junction bases outside the gene matches: 5. This CDR3 has 14 amino acids. This TCR was recovered from a man between 25 and 39 years old in good health and CMV-seronegative. This chain joins TRBV5-1 and TRBJ2-1, with 9 nucleotides matching TRBD1. The specimen sequenced was PBMCs. DNA of the CDR3: TGCGCCAGCAGCACACAGACAGGGGGCAATGAGCAGTTCTTC. It codes for CASSTQTGGNEQFF.